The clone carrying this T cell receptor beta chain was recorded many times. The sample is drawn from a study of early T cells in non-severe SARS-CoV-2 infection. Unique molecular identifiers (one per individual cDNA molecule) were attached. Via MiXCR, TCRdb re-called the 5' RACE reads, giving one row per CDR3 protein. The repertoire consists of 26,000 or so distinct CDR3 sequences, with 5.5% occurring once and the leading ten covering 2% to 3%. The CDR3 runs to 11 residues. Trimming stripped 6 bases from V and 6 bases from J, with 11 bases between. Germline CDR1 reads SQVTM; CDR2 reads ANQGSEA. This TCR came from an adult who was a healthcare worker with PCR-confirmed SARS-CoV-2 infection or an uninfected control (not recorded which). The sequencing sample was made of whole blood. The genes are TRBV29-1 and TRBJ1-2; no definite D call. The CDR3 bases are TGCAGCGTCGGCGGAGCGGATGGCTACACCTTC. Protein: CSVGGADGYTF.